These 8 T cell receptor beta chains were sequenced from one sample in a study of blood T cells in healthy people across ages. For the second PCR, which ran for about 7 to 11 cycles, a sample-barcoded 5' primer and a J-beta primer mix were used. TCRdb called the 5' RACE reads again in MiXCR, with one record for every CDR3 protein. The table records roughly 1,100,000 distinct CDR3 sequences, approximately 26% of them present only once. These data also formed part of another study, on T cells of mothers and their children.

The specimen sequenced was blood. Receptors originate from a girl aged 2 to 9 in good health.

The DNA for the CDR3 is TGTGCCAGCAGTTACAGTCGGGGGCTCGCTTTCTTT. Protein sequence: CASSYSRGLAFF. V and J are TRBV6-5 and TRBJ1-1; TRBD1 might be the D (6 bases). The CDR3 is 12 residues long. Looked up from germline, CDR1 is MNHEY and CDR2 is SVGAGI. The V end was cut by 2 bases, the J end by 11 bases, with 12 bases between.

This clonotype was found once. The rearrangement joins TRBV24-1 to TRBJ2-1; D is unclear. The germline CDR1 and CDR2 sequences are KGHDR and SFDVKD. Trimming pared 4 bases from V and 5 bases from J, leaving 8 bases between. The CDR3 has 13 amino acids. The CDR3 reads CATSEVTNNEQFF. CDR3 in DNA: TGTGCCACCAGTGAGGTTACAAACAATGAGCAGTTCTTC.

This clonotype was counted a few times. The CDR3 protein is CASTPPGARGYTF. The CDR3 nucleotides are TGTGCCAGCACCCCCCCGGGGGCGCGTGGCTACACCTTC. The rearrangement joins TRBV12-3 or TRBV12-4 to TRBJ1-2, with a possible D match to TRBD1 (6 bases). The CDR3 covers 13 residues. With 7 bases removed from V and 7 bases from J, the gap between germline ends came to 16 bases.

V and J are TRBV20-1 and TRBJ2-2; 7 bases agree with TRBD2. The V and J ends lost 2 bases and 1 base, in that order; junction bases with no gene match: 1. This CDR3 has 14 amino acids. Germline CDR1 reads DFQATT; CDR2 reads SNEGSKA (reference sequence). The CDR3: CSARSSGNTGELFF. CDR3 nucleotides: TGCAGTGCTAGATCTAGCGGGAACACCGGGGAGCTGTTTTTT.

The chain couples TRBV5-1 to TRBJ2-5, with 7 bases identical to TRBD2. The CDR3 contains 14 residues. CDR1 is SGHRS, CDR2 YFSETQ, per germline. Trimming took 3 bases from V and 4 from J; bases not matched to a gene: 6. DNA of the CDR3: TGCGCCAGCAGCTCTGGGACTAACAGAGAGACCCAGTACTTC. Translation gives CASSSGTNRETQYF.

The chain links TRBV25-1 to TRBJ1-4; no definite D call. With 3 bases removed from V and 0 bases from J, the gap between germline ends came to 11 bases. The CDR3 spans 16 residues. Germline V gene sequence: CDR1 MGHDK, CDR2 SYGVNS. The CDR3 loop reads CASSDYPISTNEKLFF. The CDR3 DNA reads TGTGCCAGCAGTGACTATCCTATTTCAACTAATGAAAAACTGTTTTTT.

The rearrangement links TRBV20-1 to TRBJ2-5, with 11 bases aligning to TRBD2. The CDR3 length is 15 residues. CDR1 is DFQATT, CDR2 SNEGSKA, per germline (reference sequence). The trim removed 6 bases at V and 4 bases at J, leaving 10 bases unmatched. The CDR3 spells CSAIPYLAGGETQYF. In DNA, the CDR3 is TGCAGTGCGATTCCGTATCTAGCGGGGGGAGAGACCCAGTACTTC.

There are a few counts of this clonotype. DNA for the CDR3: TGCAGCGTGATAGCGGGACCAAATGAGCAGTTCTTC. The encoded protein is CSVIAGPNEQFF. The chain joins TRBV29-1 to TRBJ2-5, with TRBD2 identical over 8 bases. The J call could be wrong; TRBJ2-1 is a better fit for the DNA end. The CDR3 contains 12 residues. Germline-derived CDR1 and CDR2 are SQVTM and ANQGSEA.